One sample yielded the 12 T cell receptor beta chains listed below, sequenced in a study of shared clonotypes between healthy human individuals. The table came from immunoSEQ multiplex PCR; TCRdb's copy has only in-frame clones and leaves some out. The repertoire includes 550,000 to 700,000 clones, 55% to 85% of them detected once, and under 2% sits in the top ten. Sequencing was done on a sample of memory CD4+ T cells sorted from blood. Described subset: CD45RA-negative fraction. The receptors stem from a woman younger than 45 in good health.

V is TRBV29-1 and J is TRBJ2-3; no clear D gene. Germline V gives CDR1 SQVTM, CDR2 ANQGSEA. The CDR3 is 11 residues long. V lost 4 bases and J lost 7, with 9 bases in between. The CDR3: CSVAPPYTQYF. In DNA, the CDR3 is TGCAGCGTTGCCCCCCCTTATACGCAGTATTTT.

This clone was detected many times. One junction end disagrees with the germline gene, perhaps due to a read error. V gene TRBV6-6 combines with J gene TRBJ2-3; D is possibly TRBD2 (5 bases). Germline V gene lookup returns CDR1 MNHNY and CDR2 SVGAGI (reference sequence). This CDR3 contains 12 residues. CDR3 region: CASSDSGDTQYF. Here the CDR3 DNA reads TGTGCCAGCAGTGACTCGGGGGATACGCAGTATTTT.

This clone was observed a few times. The chain carries TRBV15 and TRBJ2-5; tentative D call: TRBD2 (5 bases). The CDR3 runs to 16 residues. Trimming removed 1 base at V and 5 bases at J, with 17 bases between. Germline V lookup: CDR1 LNHNV, CDR2 YYDKDF (reference sequence). The CDR3 is CATSRARGLSGETQYF. As DNA, the CDR3 is TGTGCCACCAGCAGAGCGCGCGGGCTATCCGGGGAGACCCAGTACTTC.

The chain has TRBV7-6 and TRBJ1-1; 11 nucleotides line up with TRBD1. The CDR3 spans 17 residues. V lost 3 bases to trimming and J lost 3 bases; unmatched junction nucleotides: 9. From germline, CDR1 is SGHVS and CDR2 FNYEAQ. The CDR3 DNA sequence: TGTGCCAGCAGCTTGACCACCGGGACAGGGGGGGACACTGAAGCTTTCTTT. Its translation is CASSLTTGTGGDTEAFF. Full variable domain (remainder filled in from reference TRBV7-6 and TRBJ1-1): GAGVSQSPRYKVTKRGQDVALRCDPISGHVSLYWYRQALGQGPEFLTYFNYEAQQDKSGLPNDRFSAERPEGSISTLTIQRTEQRDSAMYRCASSLTTGTGGDTEAFFGQGTRLTVV.

The CDR3 DNA follows: TGTGCCAGCAGTTACCGGCGTGGGGGTGAGCAGCCCCAGCATTTT. It specifies CASSYRRGGEQPQHF. The V call is TRBV6-5, the J call TRBJ1-5, with D possibly matching TRBD1 (5 bases). Germline CDR1 is MNHEY and CDR2 is SVGAGI. The CDR3 is 15 residues long. V lost 2 bases and J lost 7, with 15 bases in between.

This clone was counted a single time. V and J are TRBV19 and TRBJ2-1, with D unclear. Germline V gene sequence: CDR1 LNHDA, CDR2 SQIVND (reference sequence). Trimming took off 1 base at V and 2 bases at J, with 9 bases between the two ends. CDR3 length: 15 residues. The CDR3 here is CASSIGRSAYNEQFF. DNA of the CDR3: TGTGCCAGTAGTATAGGAAGGTCCGCCTACAATGAGCAGTTCTTC.

In its sample, this clone is medium-sized. The chain couples TRBV28 to TRBJ1-2; D is perhaps TRBD1 (5 bases). The CDR3 spans 15 residues. The V gene's germline CDR1 is MDHEN and CDR2 SYDVKM. With 7 bases removed from V and 1 base from J, the gap between germline ends came to 16 bases. Here the CDR3 DNA reads TGTGCCAGCACCTCGGGACCGCTGAGTAACTATGGCTACACCTTC. This sequence encodes CASTSGPLSNYGYTF.

The chain links TRBV5-1 to TRBJ2-1; 13 bases match TRBD2. The CDR3 length is 16 residues. The V segment lost 4 bases and the J segment 1 base; nucleotides outside the gene matches: 2. CDR1 and CDR2 from the germline V gene are SGHRS and YFSETQ. CDR3 amino acids: CASSRTSGSSYNEQFF. CDR3 DNA: TGCGCCAGCAGCAGGACTAGCGGGAGTTCCTACAATGAGCAGTTCTTC.

There are a few counts of this clone. The J gene is TRBJ2-7, the V gene TRBV2; 8 bases are shared with TRBD2. The CDR3 runs 14 residues. Losses at the gene ends were 7 bases for V and 6 bases for J; bases not matched to a gene: 11. The germline CDR1 and CDR2 sequences are SNHLY and FYNNEI. CDR3 amino acids: CASTLAGNSGEQYF. For the CDR3, the DNA is TGTGCCAGCACTTTAGCGGGAAACTCGGGCGAGCAGTACTTC.

The chain is built from TRBV4-1 and TRBJ2-6, with TRBD1 matching 7 bases. Germline V CDR1 and CDR2: MGHRA, YSYEKL. V dropped 3 bases and J dropped 0; count of bases not matched to a gene: 5. There are 17 residues in the CDR3. CDR3 sequence (DNA): TGCGCCAGCAGCCAGGGACAGTTCAACTCTGGGGCCAACGTCCTGACTTTC. Protein product: CASSQGQFNSGANVLTF.

The chain carries TRBV5-1 and TRBJ2-7; D might be TRBD1 (6 bases). The CDR3 runs 16 residues. V shed 6 bases and J shed 3 bases, with 22 bases lying between them. In germline, CDR1 is SGHRS, CDR2 YFSETQ. As DNA, the CDR3 is TGCGCCAGCAAAACCACACAGGGTCATCTAAGCTACGAGCAGTACTTC. Translation gives CASKTTQGHLSYEQYF.

The J gene is TRBJ1-2, the V gene TRBV5-6; no reliable D call. Germline CDR1 is SGHDT and CDR2 is YYEEEE. V lost 2 bases to trimming and J lost 5 bases, with 10 bases between them. This CDR3 is built from 13 residues. The DNA of the CDR3 is TGTGCCAGCAGCTTTGGCAGAGAATATGGCTACACCTTC. It is translated as CASSFGREYGYTF.